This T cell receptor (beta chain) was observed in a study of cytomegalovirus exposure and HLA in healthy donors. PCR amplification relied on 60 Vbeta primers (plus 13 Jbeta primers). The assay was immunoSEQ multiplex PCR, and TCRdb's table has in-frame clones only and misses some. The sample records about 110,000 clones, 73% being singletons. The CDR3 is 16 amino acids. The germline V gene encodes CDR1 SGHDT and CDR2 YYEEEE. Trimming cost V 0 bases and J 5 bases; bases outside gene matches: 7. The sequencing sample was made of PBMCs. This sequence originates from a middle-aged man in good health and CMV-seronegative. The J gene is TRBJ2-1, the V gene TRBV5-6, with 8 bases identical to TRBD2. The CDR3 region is CASSLGPERGNNEQFF. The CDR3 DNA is TGTGCCAGCAGCTTGGGGCCCGAGCGGGGGAACAATGAGCAGTTCTTC.